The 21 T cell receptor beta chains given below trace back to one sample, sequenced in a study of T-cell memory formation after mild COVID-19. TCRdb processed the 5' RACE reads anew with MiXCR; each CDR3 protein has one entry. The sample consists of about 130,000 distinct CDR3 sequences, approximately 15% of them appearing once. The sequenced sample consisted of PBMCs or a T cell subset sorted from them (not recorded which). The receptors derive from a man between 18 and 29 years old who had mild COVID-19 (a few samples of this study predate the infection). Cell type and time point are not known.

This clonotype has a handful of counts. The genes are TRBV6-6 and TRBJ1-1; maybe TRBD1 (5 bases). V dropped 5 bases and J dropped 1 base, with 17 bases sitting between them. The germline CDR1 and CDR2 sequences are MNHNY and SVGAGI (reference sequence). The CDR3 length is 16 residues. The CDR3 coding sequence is TGTGCCAGCAGTCACCCGCGGCTCCAGGGGAACACTGAAGCTTTCTTT. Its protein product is CASSHPRLQGNTEAFF.

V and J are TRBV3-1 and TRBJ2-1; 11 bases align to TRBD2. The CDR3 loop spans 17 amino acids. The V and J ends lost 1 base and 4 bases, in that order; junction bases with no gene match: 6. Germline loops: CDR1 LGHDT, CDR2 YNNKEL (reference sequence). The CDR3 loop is CASSQGLSSGGYNEQFF. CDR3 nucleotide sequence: TGTGCCAGCAGCCAAGGCTTGTCTAGCGGGGGGTACAATGAGCAGTTCTTC.

This CDR3 reads CASSQDSRGGYTF. CDR3 coding DNA: TGTGCCAGCAGTCAGGACAGCCGGGGAGGCTACACCTTC. The chain has TRBV12-3 or TRBV12-4 and TRBJ1-2; D may be TRBD1 (6 bases). Trimming took 5 bases from V and 8 from J, leaving 15 bases between them. The CDR3 totals 13 residues.

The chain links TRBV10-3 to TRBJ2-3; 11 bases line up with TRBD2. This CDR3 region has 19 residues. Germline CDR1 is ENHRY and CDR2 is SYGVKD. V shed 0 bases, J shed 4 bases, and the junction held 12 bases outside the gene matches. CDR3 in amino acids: CAISESSGGGPLIPDTQYF. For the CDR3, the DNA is TGTGCCATCAGTGAGTCTAGCGGGGGGGGCCCGCTCATCCCAGATACGCAGTATTTT.

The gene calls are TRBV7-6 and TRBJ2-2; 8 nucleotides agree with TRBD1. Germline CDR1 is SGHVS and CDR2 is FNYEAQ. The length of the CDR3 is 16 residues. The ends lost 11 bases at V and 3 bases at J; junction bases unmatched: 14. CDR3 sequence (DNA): TGTGCCTGCCTCCCAGTGGACAGGGAGGACACCGGGGAGCTGTTTTTT. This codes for CACLPVDREDTGELFF. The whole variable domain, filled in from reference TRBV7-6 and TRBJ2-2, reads GAGVSQSPRYKVTKRGQDVALRCDPISGHVSLYWYRQALGQGPEFLTYFNYEAQQDKSGLPNDRFSAERPEGSISTLTIQRTEQRDSAMYRCACLPVDREDTGELFFGEGSRLTVL.

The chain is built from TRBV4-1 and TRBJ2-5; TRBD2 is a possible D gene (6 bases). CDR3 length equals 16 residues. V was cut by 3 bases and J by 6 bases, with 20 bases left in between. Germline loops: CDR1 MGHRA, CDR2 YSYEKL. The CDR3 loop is CASSHPGRRDGKTQYF. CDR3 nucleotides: TGCGCCAGCAGCCACCCGGGACGGCGGGACGGGAAGACCCAGTACTTC.

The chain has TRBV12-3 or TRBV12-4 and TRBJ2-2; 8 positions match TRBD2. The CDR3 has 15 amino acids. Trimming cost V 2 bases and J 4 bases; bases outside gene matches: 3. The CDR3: CASSLLAGPTGELFF. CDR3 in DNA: TGTGCCAGCAGTTTACTAGCGGGCCCCACCGGGGAGCTGTTTTTT.

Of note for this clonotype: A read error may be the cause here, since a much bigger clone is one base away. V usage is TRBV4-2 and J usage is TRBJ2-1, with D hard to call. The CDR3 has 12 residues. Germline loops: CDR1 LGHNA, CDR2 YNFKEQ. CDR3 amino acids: CASRQDRQEQFF. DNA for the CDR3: TGTGCCAGCAGACAAGATCGGCAAGAGCAGTTCTTC.

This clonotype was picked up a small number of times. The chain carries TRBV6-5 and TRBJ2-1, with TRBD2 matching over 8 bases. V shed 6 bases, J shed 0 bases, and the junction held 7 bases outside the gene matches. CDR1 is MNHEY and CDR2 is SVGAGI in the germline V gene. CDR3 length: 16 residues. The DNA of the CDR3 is TGTGCCAGCAGGCCAACGGGACTAGGCTCCTACAATGAGCAGTTCTTC. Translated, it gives CASRPTGLGSYNEQFF.

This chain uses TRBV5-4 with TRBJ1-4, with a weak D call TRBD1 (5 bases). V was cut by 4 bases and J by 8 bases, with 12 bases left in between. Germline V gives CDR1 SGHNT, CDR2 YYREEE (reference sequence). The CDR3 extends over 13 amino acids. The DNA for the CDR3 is TGTGCCAGCAGCGCAGACCGGGGGGAAAAACTGTTTTTT. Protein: CASSADRGEKLFF.

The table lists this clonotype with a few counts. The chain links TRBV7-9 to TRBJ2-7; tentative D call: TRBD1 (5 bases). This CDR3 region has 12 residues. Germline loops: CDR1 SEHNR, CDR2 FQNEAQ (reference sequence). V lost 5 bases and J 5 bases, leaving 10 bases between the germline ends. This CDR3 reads CASSPPGHEQYF. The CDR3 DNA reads TGTGCCAGCAGCCCCCCAGGGCACGAGCAGTACTTC.

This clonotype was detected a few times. The CDR3 bases are TGTGCCAGCTCAGCTGGACAGGGAACGATGGTACAGCCCCAGCATTTT. This codes for CASSAGQGTMVQPQHF. The V gene is TRBV18, the J gene TRBJ1-5; TRBD1 matches 8 bases. Germline-derived CDR1 and CDR2 are KGHSH and LQKENI. The CDR3 contains 16 residues. J was trimmed by 7 bases and V by 5 bases; bases with no gene match: 13. Based on the CDR3 plus reference TRBV18 and TRBJ1-5, the full variable domain is NAGVMQNPRHLVRRRGQEARLRCSPMKGHSHVYWYRQLPEEGLKFMVYLQKENIIDESGMPKERFSAEFPKEGPSILRIQQVVRGDSAAYFCASSAGQGTMVQPQHFGDGTRLSIL.

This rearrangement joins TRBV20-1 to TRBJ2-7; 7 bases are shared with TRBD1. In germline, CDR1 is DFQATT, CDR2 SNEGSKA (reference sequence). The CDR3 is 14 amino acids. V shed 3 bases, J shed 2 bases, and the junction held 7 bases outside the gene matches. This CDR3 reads CSARGQISPYEQYF. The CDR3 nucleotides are TGCAGTGCTAGGGGACAGATTTCGCCCTACGAGCAGTACTTC.

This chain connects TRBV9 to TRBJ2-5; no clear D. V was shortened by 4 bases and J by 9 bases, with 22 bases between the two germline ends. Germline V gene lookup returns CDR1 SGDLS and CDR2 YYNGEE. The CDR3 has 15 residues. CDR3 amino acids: CASSPEAKDLGAQYF. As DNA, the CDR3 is TGTGCCAGCAGCCCAGAGGCGAAGGACCTTGGAGCCCAGTACTTC.

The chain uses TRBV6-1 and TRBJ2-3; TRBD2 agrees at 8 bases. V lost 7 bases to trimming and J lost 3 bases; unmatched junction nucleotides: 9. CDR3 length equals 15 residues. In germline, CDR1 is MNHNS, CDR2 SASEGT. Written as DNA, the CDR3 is TGTGCCAGCAAACTCGGGGGGGCGCATACAGATACGCAGTATTTT. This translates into CASKLGGAHTDTQYF.

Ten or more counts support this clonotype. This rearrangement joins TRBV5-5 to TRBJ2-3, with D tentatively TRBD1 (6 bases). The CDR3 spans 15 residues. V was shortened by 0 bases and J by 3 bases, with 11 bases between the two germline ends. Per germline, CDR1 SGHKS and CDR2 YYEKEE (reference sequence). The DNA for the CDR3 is TGTGCCAGCAGCTTGGTACAGGGTCAGACAGATACGCAGTATTTT. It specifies CASSLVQGQTDTQYF. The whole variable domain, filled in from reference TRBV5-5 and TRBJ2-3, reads DAGVTQSPTHLIKTRGQQVTLRCSPISGHKSVSWYQQVLGQGPQFIFQYYEKEERGRGNFPDRFSARQFPNYSSELNVNALLLGDSALYLCASSLVQGQTDTQYFGPGTRLTVL.

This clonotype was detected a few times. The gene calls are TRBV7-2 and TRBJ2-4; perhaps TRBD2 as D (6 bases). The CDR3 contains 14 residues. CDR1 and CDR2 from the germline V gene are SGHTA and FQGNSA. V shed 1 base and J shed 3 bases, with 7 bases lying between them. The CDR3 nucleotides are TGTGCCAGCAGCTTAGGGGGGGACAAAAACATTCAGTACTTC. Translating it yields CASSLGGDKNIQYF.

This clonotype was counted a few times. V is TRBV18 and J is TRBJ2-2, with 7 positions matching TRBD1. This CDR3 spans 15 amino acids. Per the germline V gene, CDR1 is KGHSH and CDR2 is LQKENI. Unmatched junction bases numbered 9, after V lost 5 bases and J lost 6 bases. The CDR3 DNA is TGTGCCAGCTCAATCTCGACAGGGTTCGCCGGGGAGCTGTTTTTT. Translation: CASSISTGFAGELFF.

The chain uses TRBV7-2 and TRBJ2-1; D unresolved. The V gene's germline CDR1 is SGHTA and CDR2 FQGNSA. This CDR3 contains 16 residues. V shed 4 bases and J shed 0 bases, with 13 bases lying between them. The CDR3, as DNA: TGTGCCAGCAGCTCCAACAGAGGCCCCTCCTACAATGAGCAGTTCTTC. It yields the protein CASSSNRGPSYNEQFF.

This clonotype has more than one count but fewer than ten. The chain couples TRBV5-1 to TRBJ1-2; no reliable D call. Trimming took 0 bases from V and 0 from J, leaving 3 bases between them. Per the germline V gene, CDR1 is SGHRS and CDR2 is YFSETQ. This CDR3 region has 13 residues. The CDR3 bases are TGCGCCAGCAGCTTGGGGGCTAACTATGGCTACACCTTC. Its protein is CASSLGANYGYTF.

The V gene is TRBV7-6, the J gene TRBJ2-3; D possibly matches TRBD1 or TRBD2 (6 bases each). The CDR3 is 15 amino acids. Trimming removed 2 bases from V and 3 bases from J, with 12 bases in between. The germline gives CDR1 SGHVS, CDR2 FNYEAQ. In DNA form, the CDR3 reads TGTGCCAGCAGCTTAAGAGGGGGGACGACAGATACGCAGTATTTT. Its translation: CASSLRGGTTDTQYF. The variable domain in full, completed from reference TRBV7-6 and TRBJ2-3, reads GAGVSQSPRYKVTKRGQDVALRCDPISGHVSLYWYRQALGQGPEFLTYFNYEAQQDKSGLPNDRFSAERPEGSISTLTIQRTEQRDSAMYRCASSLRGGTTDTQYFGPGTRLTVL.